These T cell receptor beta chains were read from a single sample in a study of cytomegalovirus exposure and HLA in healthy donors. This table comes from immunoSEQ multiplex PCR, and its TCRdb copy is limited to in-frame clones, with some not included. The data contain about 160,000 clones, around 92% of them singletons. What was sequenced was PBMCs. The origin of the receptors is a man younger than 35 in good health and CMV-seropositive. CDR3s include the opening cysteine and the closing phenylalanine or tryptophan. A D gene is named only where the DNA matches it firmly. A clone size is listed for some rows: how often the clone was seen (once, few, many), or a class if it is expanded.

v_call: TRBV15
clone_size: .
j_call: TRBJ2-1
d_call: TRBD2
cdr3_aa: CATSTGLAYEQFF
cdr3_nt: TGTGCCACCAGCACCGGACTAGCATATGAGCAGTTCTTC

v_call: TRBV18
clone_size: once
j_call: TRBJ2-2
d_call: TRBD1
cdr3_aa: CASSRQGAHTGELFF
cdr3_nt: TGTGCCAGCTCACGACAGGGGGCTCACACCGGGGAGCTGTTTTTT

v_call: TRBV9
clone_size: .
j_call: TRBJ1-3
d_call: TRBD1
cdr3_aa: CASSRSDRGLSISGNTIYF
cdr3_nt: TGTGCCAGCAGCCGCTCGGACAGGGGGCTCTCAATCTCTGGAAACACCATATATTTT

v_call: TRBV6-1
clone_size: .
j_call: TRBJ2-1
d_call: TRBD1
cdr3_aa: CASSPGQGNYNEQFF
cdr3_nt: TGTGCCAGCAGTCCGGGACAGGGAAACTACAATGAGCAGTTCTTC

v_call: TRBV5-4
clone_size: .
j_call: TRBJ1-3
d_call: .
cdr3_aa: CASSLVSGNTIYF
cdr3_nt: TGTGCCAGCAGTTTAGTCTCTGGAAACACCATATATTTT

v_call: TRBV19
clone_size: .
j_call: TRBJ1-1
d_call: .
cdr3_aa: CASSIDSEAFF
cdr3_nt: TGTGCCAGTAGTATAGACAGTGAAGCTTTCTTT

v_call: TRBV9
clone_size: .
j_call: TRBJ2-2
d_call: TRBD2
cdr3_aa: CASTASGANTGELFF
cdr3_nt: TGTGCCAGCACTGCTAGCGGGGCGAACACCGGGGAGCTGTTTTTT

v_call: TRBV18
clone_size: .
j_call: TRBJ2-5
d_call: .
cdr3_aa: CASSPRSAGGGREETQYF
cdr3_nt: TGTGCCAGCTCACCACGATCGGCAGGGGGAGGTAGAGAAGAGACCCAGTACTTC

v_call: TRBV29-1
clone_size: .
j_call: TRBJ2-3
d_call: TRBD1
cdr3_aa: CSADRRDRVTDTQYF
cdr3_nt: TGCAGCGCTGACCGCCGGGACAGGGTAACAGATACGCAGTATTTT

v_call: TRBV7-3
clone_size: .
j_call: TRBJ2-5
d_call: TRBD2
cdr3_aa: CASSSTAGGETQYF
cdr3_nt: TGTGCCAGCTCCTCAACAGCGGGAGGAGAGACCCAGTACTTC

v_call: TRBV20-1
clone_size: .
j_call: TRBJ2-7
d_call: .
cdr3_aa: CSASGPYEQYF
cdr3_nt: TGCAGTGCATCGGGTCCCTACGAGCAGTACTTC

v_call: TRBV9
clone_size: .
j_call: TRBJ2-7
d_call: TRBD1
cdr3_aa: CASSLRQGGGYEQYF
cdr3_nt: TGTGCCAGCAGCCTCCGACAGGGTGGGGGCTACGAGCAGTACTTC

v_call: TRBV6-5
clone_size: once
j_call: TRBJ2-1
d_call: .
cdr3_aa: CASSSQYEQFF
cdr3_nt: TGTGCCAGCAGTTCCCAATATGAGCAGTTCTTC

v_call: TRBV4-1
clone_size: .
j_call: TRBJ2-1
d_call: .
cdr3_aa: CASSQGADLLYNEQFF
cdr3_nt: TGCGCCAGCAGCCAAGGAGCCGATTTACTTTACAATGAGCAGTTCTTC